The 11 T cell receptor beta chains given below trace back to one sample, sequenced in a study of patients and donors after allogeneic stem cell transplantation. TCRdb re-derived calls from the RT-PCR reads in MiXCR, one entry per CDR3 protein. The table lists tens of thousands of distinct CDR3 sequences, roughly 14% of them singletons. Sequenced sample: blood, either unsorted or a sorted T cell fraction (not recorded which). The receptor source for this set is a human donor who was either an allogeneic HSCT recipient or a stem cell or donor lymphocyte infusion donor (not recorded which). It is not recorded whose cells these are; they may come from a transplant donor.

The V and J genes are TRBV5-5 and TRBJ2-7, with D perhaps being TRBD1 or TRBD2 (5 bases each). The V end lost 0 bases, the J end lost 5 bases, and 12 bases lay between the germline ends. This CDR3 contains 14 residues. Per germline, CDR1 SGHKS and CDR2 YYEKEE (reference sequence). CDR3 in DNA: TGTGCCAGCAGCTTGGGGCAGGGAGCGCACGAGCAGTACTTC. It yields the protein CASSLGQGAHEQYF.

At least ten counts were recorded for this clonotype. V gene TRBV5-1 combines with J gene TRBJ2-2, with no clear D. Trimming shortened V by 5 bases and J by 0 bases, and 8 bases separated the two germline ends. Per germline, CDR1 SGHRS and CDR2 YFSETQ. The CDR3 sequence is 14 residues long. The DNA of the CDR3 is TGCGCCAGCAGAGGCGATTCGAACACCGGGGAGCTGTTTTTT. Translation gives CASRGDSNTGELFF.

This clonotype showed up many times. This chain connects TRBV9 to TRBJ1-1; possibly TRBD1 for D (5 bases). The CDR3 consists of 12 residues. The V and J ends lost 0 bases and 9 bases respectively, with 9 bases between them. The germline gives CDR1 SGDLS, CDR2 YYNGEE. CDR3 nucleotides: TGTGCCAGCAGCGTAGGCCAGGGAAAAGCTTTCTTT. It yields the protein CASSVGQGKAFF.

This clonotype has more than one count but fewer than ten. CDR3 nucleotides: TGTGCCAGCACCCCCAATGTCTGGCGGACTGAAGCTTTCTTT. It codes for CASTPNVWRTEAFF. J is TRBJ1-1 and V is TRBV7-2; no clear D. Germline V gene data show CDR1 as SGHTA and CDR2 as FQGNSA. V dropped 7 bases and J dropped 5 bases, with 17 bases sitting between them. This CDR3 has 14 residues.

The chain has TRBV7-2 and TRBJ2-1, with D perhaps being TRBD1 or TRBD2 (6 bases each). This CDR3 has 16 residues. The germline CDR1 and CDR2 sequences are SGHTA and FQGNSA. The V end was cut by 4 bases, the J end by 1 base, with 14 bases between. CDR3 region: CASSSLQGRSYNEQFF. DNA for the CDR3: TGTGCCAGCAGCTCCTTGCAGGGGAGGTCCTACAATGAGCAGTTCTTC.

The V gene is TRBV12-3 or TRBV12-4, the J gene TRBJ1-2; a possible D gene is TRBD1 (6 bases). The CDR3 is made up of 13 amino acids. Trimming left V 5 bases short and J 8 bases short, with 15 bases between. Here the CDR3 DNA reads TGTGCCAGCAGTGGGGTAGGGGGGCAAGGCTACACCTTC. Protein product: CASSGVGGQGYTF.

The rearrangement joins TRBV4-1 to TRBJ2-1; 7 bases fit TRBD1. The CDR3 contains 14 residues. Germline CDR1 reads MGHRA; CDR2 reads YSYEKL. The V and J ends lost 3 bases and 9 bases, in that order; junction bases with no gene match: 8. This CDR3 is CASSHPPKGAEQFF. CDR3 bases: TGCGCCAGCAGCCACCCCCCAAAGGGGGCTGAGCAGTTCTTC.

In this sample, this clonotype turned up a few times. The chain joins TRBV6-6 to TRBJ2-1, with TRBD1 identical over 7 bases. CDR3 length: 15 amino acids. Germline V lookup: CDR1 MNHNY, CDR2 SVGAGI (reference sequence). V was clipped by 3 bases and J by 7 bases; unmatched bases: 9. This CDR3 reads CASSYGTDPVNEQFF. CDR3 nucleotides: TGTGCCAGCAGTTATGGGACAGACCCAGTGAATGAGCAGTTCTTC.

Many counts were recorded for this clonotype. The rearrangement links TRBV4-2 to TRBJ1-5; the D is unclear. Per germline, CDR1 LGHNA and CDR2 YNFKEQ. This CDR3 has 14 amino acids. The germline V and J ends were trimmed by 0 bases and 10 bases, with 13 bases remaining between them. The CDR3 coding sequence is TGTGCCAGCAGCCAAGATTACGGGCTGATACCCCAGCATTTT. Amino acid sequence: CASSQDYGLIPQHF.

This clonotype has more than one count but fewer than ten. The gene calls are TRBV25-1 and TRBJ2-5, with D maybe TRBD1 (6 bases). This CDR3 has 14 amino acids. With 1 base removed from V and 7 bases from J, the gap between germline ends came to 13 bases. Germline CDR1 MGHDK, CDR2 SYGVNS. CDR3 amino acids: CASSEFSPTGTQYF. The CDR3 DNA sequence: TGTGCCAGCAGTGAATTTAGTCCGACAGGGACCCAGTACTTC. Using reference TRBV25-1 and TRBJ2-5 for the parts outside the CDR3, the full variable domain is EADIYQTPRYLVIGTGKKITLECSQTMGHDKMYWYQQDPGMELHLIHYSYGVNSTEKGDLSSESTVSRIRTEHFPLTLESARPSHTSQYLCASSEFSPTGTQYFGPGTRLLVL.

This clonotype has ten or more counts. The junction does not match germline at one end; this may be a read error. The CDR3 sequence: CASSLERDSYNEQFF. The CDR3 bases are TGTGCCAGCAGCCTAGAGAGGGACTCCTACAATGAGCAGTTCTTC. V is TRBV11-2 and J is TRBJ2-1, with a possible D match to TRBD2 (5 bases). CDR3 length: 15 amino acids. CDR1 SGHAT and CDR2 FQNNGV come from the germline V gene.